Below, 13 T cell receptor beta chains from the same sample are listed, as sequenced in a study of blood T cell repertoires in COVID-19. Sequencing was performed with immunoSEQ multiplex PCR; in TCRdb, only in-frame clones are kept and a portion is missing. The sample lists 95,000 to 150,000 clones; around four fifths were seen once. The sequenced sample was peripheral blood. The receptors stem from a man aged 60 to 69 with active or convalescent COVID-19.

The genes are TRBV6-4 and TRBJ1-1; D remains ambiguous. CDR1 is MRHNA and CDR2 is SNTAGT in the germline V gene. The CDR3 runs to 13 residues. The V end lost 0 bases, the J end lost 6 bases, and 8 bases lay between the germline ends. Here the CDR3 DNA reads TGTGCCAGCAGTGACTCGGGGAGAGCTGAAGCTTTCTTT. Amino acid sequence: CASSDSGRAEAFF.

A few counts support this clone. The chain employs TRBV5-1 and TRBJ2-1, with 8 bases lining up with TRBD2. The trim removed 0 bases at V and 9 bases at J, leaving 11 bases unmatched. This CDR3 has 16 residues. Per germline, CDR1 SGHRS and CDR2 YFSETQ. The CDR3 loop is CASSLAGAGGGREQFF. For the CDR3, the DNA is TGCGCCAGCAGCTTGGCAGGGGCGGGAGGAGGTCGTGAGCAGTTCTTC. The entire variable domain, with the rest obtained from reference TRBV5-1 and TRBJ2-1, is as follows: KAGVTQTPRYLIKTRGQQVTLSCSPISGHRSVSWYQQTPGQGLQFLFEYFSETQRNKGNFPGRFSGRQFSNSRSEMNVSTLELGDSALYLCASSLAGAGGGREQFFGPGTRLTVL.

This clone was picked up a small number of times. CDR3: CASSQVEDGRTQYF. In DNA, the CDR3 is TGTGCCAGCAGCCAAGTTGAGGACGGGAGGACCCAGTACTTC. V and J are TRBV4-2 and TRBJ2-5, with a weak D call TRBD2 (6 bases). Trimming removed 1 base from V and 7 bases from J, with 13 bases in between. This CDR3 comprises 14 residues. The germline V gene has CDR1 LGHNA and CDR2 YNFKEQ.

The V call is TRBV3-1 (or the pseudogene TRBV3-2), the J call TRBJ2-1; 7 nucleotides align to TRBD2. V shed 4 bases and J 5 bases; nucleotides not matched to a gene: 11. This CDR3 is 16 amino acids long. CDR1 and CDR2 (germline): LGHDT, YNNKEL (reference sequence). The CDR3 nucleotides read TGTGCCAGCAGCCTGTGGGGGGGTTCCACAAACAATGAGCAGTTCTTC. Translating it yields CASSLWGGSTNNEQFF.

The J gene is TRBJ1-5, the V gene TRBV4-3; possibly TRBD1 for D (5 bases). The V end lost 1 base, the J end lost 4 bases, and 8 bases lay between the germline ends. This CDR3 spans 14 amino acids. The germline V gene encodes CDR1 LGHNA and CDR2 YSLEER. The CDR3 DNA follows: TGCGCCAGCAGCCAAGCAGGGTCAAATCAGCCCCAGCATTTT. Residues: CASSQAGSNQPQHF.

The chain is built from TRBV19 and TRBJ1-5, with no clear D. The V and J ends lost 3 bases and 5 bases respectively, with 11 bases between them. Germline V gives CDR1 LNHDA, CDR2 SQIVND (reference sequence). This CDR3 comprises 14 residues. The CDR3, as DNA: TGTGCCAGTAGTATCACGGGGTCGGATCAGCCCCAGCATTTT. Residues: CASSITGSDQPQHF.

The CDR3 sequence: CASSLERGETQYF. The CDR3 DNA reads TGTGCCAGCAGCCTCGAAAGGGGGGAGACCCAGTACTTC. The chain has TRBV7-2 and TRBJ2-5, with D maybe TRBD1 (6 bases). This CDR3 has 13 amino acids. Germline CDR1 SGHTA, CDR2 FQGNSA. V was pared by 5 bases and J by 5 bases, with 12 bases between.

This chain links TRBV30 with TRBJ2-1; the match to TRBD2 covers 12 bases. The V gene end was trimmed by 2 bases and the J gene end by 5 bases; junction bases not matched to a gene: 7. Germline V gene sequence: CDR1 GTSNPN, CDR2 SVGIG (reference sequence). This CDR3 has 16 amino acids. CDR3 coding DNA: TGTGCCTGGAGTCAGCCCTCTAGCGGGAGGGACAATGAGCAGTTCTTC. It specifies CAWSQPSSGRDNEQFF.

V and J are TRBV15 and TRBJ2-1; 9 positions agree with TRBD2. Germline V gene data show CDR1 as LNHNV and CDR2 as YYDKDF (reference sequence). Trimming took 3 bases from V and 4 from J; bases not matched to a gene: 4. This CDR3 comprises 15 residues. In nucleotides, the CDR3 is TGTGCCACCAGCAGGGCTAGCGGGATTTACAATGAGCAGTTCTTC. It yields the protein CATSRASGIYNEQFF. The whole variable domain, remainder taken from reference TRBV15 and TRBJ2-1, is DAMVIQNPRYQVTQFGKPVTLSCSQTLNHNVMYWYQQKSSQAPKLLFHYYDKDFNNEADTPDNFQSRRPNTSFCFLDIRSPGLGDTAMYLCATSRASGIYNEQFFGPGTRLTVL.

V gene TRBV7-8 combines with J gene TRBJ1-1, with 9 bases identical to TRBD1. Germline V gene sequence: CDR1 SGHVS, CDR2 FQNEAQ. Trimming cost V 5 bases and J 1 base; bases outside gene matches: 2. CDR3 size: 14 residues. CDR3 amino acids: CASSQGQGNTEAFF. The CDR3, as DNA: TGTGCCAGCAGCCAGGGACAGGGGAACACTGAAGCTTTCTTT. The whole variable domain, remainder taken from reference TRBV7-8 and TRBJ1-1, is GAGVSQSPRYKVAKRGQDVALRCDPISGHVSLFWYQQALGQGPEFLTYFQNEAQLDKSGLPSDRFFAERPEGSVSTLKIQRTQQEDSAVYLCASSQGQGNTEAFFGQGTRLTVV.

The chain has TRBV3-1 (or the pseudogene TRBV3-2) and TRBJ2-5; 8 positions match TRBD2. The V and J ends lost 2 bases and 5 bases, in that order; junction bases with no gene match: 10. Germline assignment: CDR1 LGHDT and CDR2 YNNKEL (reference sequence). There are 16 residues in the CDR3. The CDR3 DNA follows: TGTGCCAGCAGCCAATCCCCGGGACTAGGTACGGAGACCCAGTACTTC. Residues: CASSQSPGLGTETQYF.

The chain employs TRBV7-2 and TRBJ2-7; 7 bases are shared with TRBD2. This CDR3 has 15 amino acids. Trimming at V came to 3 bases and at J to 1 base, leaving 6 bases not matched to a gene. Looked up from germline, CDR1 is SGHTA and CDR2 is FQGNSA. The CDR3 region has the DNA TGTGCCAGCAGCTTTTCTAGCGGCCTATCCTACGAGCAGTACTTC. Protein sequence: CASSFSSGLSYEQYF.

V usage is TRBV12-3 or TRBV12-4 and J usage is TRBJ2-5; D call uncertain. The CDR3 extends over 10 amino acids. V lost 8 bases and J lost 5, with 6 bases in between. The CDR3 reads CASAIETQYF. CDR3 DNA: TGTGCCAGCGCTATTGAGACCCAGTACTTC.